Given below is one T cell receptor (beta chain) in context. These data are taken from a study of blood T cell repertoires in COVID-19. Overall study: PBMCs, B-cell-depleted T cells, or T cells were the source of the cDNA or gDNA that made up the material.

Participants had their cohort set by participant-reported clinical history. Data came from immunoSEQ multiplex PCR; TCRdb stores just in-frame clones and leaves some out. The repertoire holds 150,000 or so clones, with roughly four fifths as singletons. This CDR3 contains 16 residues. Germline V gene sequence: CDR1 SGDLS, CDR2 YYNGEE. The V gene lost 0 bases and the J gene lost 5 bases, with 14 bases spanning the gap. Sequences were obtained from PBMCs or T cells enriched from blood (not recorded which). V usage is TRBV9 and J usage is TRBJ2-2, with a possible D match to TRBD1 (5 bases). The origin of this receptor is a man in his forties or fifties who had recovered from COVID-19. CDR3 nucleotide sequence: TGTGCCAGCAGCGTAGGATCAGGGTCTCGAACCGGGGAGCTGTTTTTT. This sequence encodes CASSVGSGSRTGELFF.